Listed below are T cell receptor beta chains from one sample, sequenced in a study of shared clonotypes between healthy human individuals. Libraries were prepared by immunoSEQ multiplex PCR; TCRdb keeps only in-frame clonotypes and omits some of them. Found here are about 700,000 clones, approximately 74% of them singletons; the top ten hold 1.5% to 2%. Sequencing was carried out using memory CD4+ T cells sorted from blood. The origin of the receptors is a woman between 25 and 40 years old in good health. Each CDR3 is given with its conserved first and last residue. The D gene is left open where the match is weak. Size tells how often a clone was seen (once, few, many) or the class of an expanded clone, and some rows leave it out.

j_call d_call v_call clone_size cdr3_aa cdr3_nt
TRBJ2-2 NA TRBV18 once CASSPRGDIGTGELFF TGTGCCAGCTCACCACGAGGGGACATTGGTACCGGGGAGCTGTTTTTT
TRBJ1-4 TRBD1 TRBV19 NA CASSRTQGRTNEKLFF TGTGCCAGTAGTAGAACACAGGGGAGGACTAATGAAAAACTGTTTTTT
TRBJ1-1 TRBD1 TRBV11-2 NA CASSLDGGTGTAFF TGTGCCAGCAGCTTAGATGGAGGGACAGGGACGGCTTTCTTT
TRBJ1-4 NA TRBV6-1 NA CASGGDGHSEKLFF TGTGCCAGCGGAGGGGACGGCCACTCTGAAAAACTGTTTTTT
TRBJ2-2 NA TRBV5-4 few CASQDGSDTGELFF TGTGCCAGCCAGGACGGGAGCGACACCGGGGAGCTGTTTTTT
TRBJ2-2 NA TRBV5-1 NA CASKLLVGNTGELFF TGCGCCAGCAAGCTACTGGTTGGGAACACCGGGGAGCTGTTTTTT
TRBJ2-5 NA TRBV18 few CASSRAQTEETQYF TGTGCCAGCTCACGAGCGCAGACAGAAGAGACCCAGTACTTC
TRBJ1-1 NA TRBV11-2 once CASSLTRVKAFF TGTGCCAGCAGCCTAACCAGGGTGAAAGCTTTCTTT
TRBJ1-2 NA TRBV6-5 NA CASSYLPRYYGYTF TGTGCCAGCAGTTACCTTCCGAGGTACTATGGCTACACCTTC
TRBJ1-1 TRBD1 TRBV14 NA CASSRDRGYHGTEAFF TGTGCCAGCAGCCGGGACAGGGGGTATCATGGCACTGAAGCTTTCTTT
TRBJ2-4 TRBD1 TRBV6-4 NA CASSRTGAGDIQYF TGTGCCAGCAGTAGGACAGGGGCTGGGGACATTCAGTACTTC
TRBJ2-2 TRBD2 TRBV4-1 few CASSGRPGTSAITGELFF TGCGCCAGCAGCGGACGACCGGGGACTAGCGCCATCACCGGGGAGCTGTTTTTT
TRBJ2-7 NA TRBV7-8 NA CASSGRWAYEQYF TGTGCCAGCAGTGGAAGGTGGGCGTACGAGCAGTACTTC
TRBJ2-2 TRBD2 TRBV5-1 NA CASQGLAGGPGTGELFF TGCGCCAGTCAAGGACTAGCGGGAGGGCCCGGGACCGGGGAGCTGTTTTTT
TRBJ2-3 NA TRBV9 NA CASSGFRREHTQYF TGTGCCAGCAGCGGATTTAGACGGGAACATACGCAGTATTTT
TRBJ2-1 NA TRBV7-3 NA CASSLNTRSRGEQFF TGTGCCAGCAGCTTAAATACCCGGAGCCGGGGTGAGCAGTTCTTC
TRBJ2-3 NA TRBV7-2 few CASSLPPSTDTQYF TGTGCCAGCAGCTTACCTCCTAGCACAGATACGCAGTATTTT
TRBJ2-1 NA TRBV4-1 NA CASSQEGVDGVGQFF TGCGCCAGCAGCCAAGAAGGGGTAGATGGCGTCGGGCAGTTCTTC
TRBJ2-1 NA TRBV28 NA CASGRAAGAGTYNEQFF TGTGCCAGCGGAAGAGCCGCGGGGGCGGGGACCTACAATGAGCAGTTCTTC
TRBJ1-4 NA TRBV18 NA CASSRGNEKLFF TGTGCCAGCTCACGGGGAAATGAAAAACTGTTTTTT
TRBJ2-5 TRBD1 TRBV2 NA CASKGGGETQYF TGTGCCAGCAAAGGGGGCGGAGAGACCCAGTACTTC
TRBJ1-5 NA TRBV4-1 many CASSHKPLEPQHF TGCGCCAGCAGCCACAAACCCCTAGAGCCCCAGCATTTT
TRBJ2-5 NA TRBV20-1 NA CSAPQYETQYF TGCAGTGCTCCCCAGTATGAGACCCAGTACTTC
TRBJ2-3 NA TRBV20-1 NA CSARAIDTQYF TGCAGTGCTAGAGCTATAGATACGCAGTATTTT
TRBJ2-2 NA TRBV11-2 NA CASSLQYTGELFF TGTGCCAGCAGCTTACAATACACCGGGGAGCTGTTTTTT
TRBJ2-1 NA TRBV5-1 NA CASSLDSVTYNEQFF TGCGCCAGCAGCCTAGACAGTGTTACCTACAATGAGCAGTTCTTC
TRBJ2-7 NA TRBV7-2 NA CASSLAGREQYF TGTGCCAGCAGCTTAGCGGGTAGGGAGCAGTACTTC
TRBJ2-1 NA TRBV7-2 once CASSFRSLNEQFF TGTGCCAGCAGCTTCCGGTCGCTCAATGAGCAGTTCTTC
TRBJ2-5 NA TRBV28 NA CASSFRGETQYF TGTGCCAGCAGTTTCAGGGGAGAGACCCAGTACTTC
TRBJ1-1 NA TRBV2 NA CASVGQGVRGTEAFF TGTGCCAGCGTCGGACAAGGGGTGAGAGGCACTGAAGCTTTCTTT
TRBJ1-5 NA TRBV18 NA CASSGGDFQPQHF TGTGCCAGCTCCGGTGGGGATTTTCAGCCCCAGCATTTT
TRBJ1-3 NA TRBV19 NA CASSQGSRGTFGNTIYF TGTGCCAGTAGCCAAGGGAGCAGAGGCACCTTTGGAAACACCATATATTTT
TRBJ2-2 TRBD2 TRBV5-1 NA CASSPSGVGTGELFF TGCGCCAGCAGCCCTAGCGGGGTGGGCACCGGGGAGCTGTTTTTT
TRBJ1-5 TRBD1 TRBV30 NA CAWNAGGGLQPQHF TGTGCCTGGAATGCAGGGGGAGGGCTTCAGCCCCAGCATTTT
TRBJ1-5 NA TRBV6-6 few CASGRGGNQPQHF TGTGCCAGTGGAAGGGGAGGCAATCAGCCCCAGCATTTT
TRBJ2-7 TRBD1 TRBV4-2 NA CASSRIGTGGDPYEQYF TGTGCCAGCAGCCGTATAGGGACAGGGGGCGATCCCTACGAGCAGTACTTC
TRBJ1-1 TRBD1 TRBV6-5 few CASSHRDRVGEAFF TGTGCCAGCAGTCACCGCGACAGGGTTGGTGAAGCTTTCTTT
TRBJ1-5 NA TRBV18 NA CASSPARRPDGQPQHF TGTGCCAGCTCACCGGCTCGCAGGCCTGATGGTCAGCCCCAGCATTTT
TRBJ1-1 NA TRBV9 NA CASSGEGLMNTEAFF TGTGCCAGCAGCGGGGAGGGACTGATGAACACTGAAGCTTTCTTT
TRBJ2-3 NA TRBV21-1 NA CASSSIQGEGAPPDTQYF TGTGCCAGCAGCTCCATCCAAGGGGAGGGGGCGCCCCCCGATACGCAGTATTTT
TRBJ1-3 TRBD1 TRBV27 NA CASSYRQGLGNTIYF TGTGCCAGCAGTTACCGACAGGGTCTTGGAAACACCATATATTTT
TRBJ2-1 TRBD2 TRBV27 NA CASKILAAKGVNEQFF TGTGCCAGCAAAATACTAGCGGCCAAGGGGGTTAATGAGCAGTTCTTC
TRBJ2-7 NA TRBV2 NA CASISSLEVHYEQYF TGTGCCAGCATCTCATCGCTCGAGGTTCACTACGAGCAGTACTTC
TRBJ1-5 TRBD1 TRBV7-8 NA CASSPYRFTTGGQPQHF TGTGCCAGCAGCCCCTATCGGTTTACGACAGGGGGTCAGCCCCAGCATTTT
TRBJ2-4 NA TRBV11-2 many CASSLAPENIQYF TGTGCCAGCAGCTTAGCACCAGAAAACATTCAGTACTTC
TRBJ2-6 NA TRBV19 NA CASSTSALGANVLTF TGTGCCAGTAGTACCTCAGCGCTGGGGGCCAACGTCCTGACTTTC
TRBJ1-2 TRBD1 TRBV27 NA CASSSPGQGVYGYTF TGTGCCAGCAGTTCCCCGGGACAGGGGGTCTATGGCTACACCTTC
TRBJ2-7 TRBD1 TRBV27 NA CASRSPGTGNEQYF TGTGCCAGCAGAAGTCCCGGGACAGGGAACGAGCAGTACTTC
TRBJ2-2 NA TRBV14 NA CASSQISGSLNTGELFF TGTGCCAGCAGCCAAATTAGTGGGTCGCTGAACACCGGGGAGCTGTTTTTT
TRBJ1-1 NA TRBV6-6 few CASTLRAGVYTEAFF TGTGCCAGCACTTTACGCGCAGGCGTTTACACTGAAGCTTTCTTT
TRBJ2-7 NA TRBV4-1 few CASSQGPDPFYEQYF TGCGCCAGCAGCCAAGGCCCCGACCCGTTCTACGAGCAGTACTTC
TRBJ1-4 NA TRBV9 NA CASSVFGRREEKLFF TGTGCCAGCAGCGTATTCGGCCGCCGGGAGGAAAAACTGTTTTTT
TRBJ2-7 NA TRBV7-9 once CASSLAGRADSYEQYF TGTGCCAGCAGCTTAGCAGGCAGGGCTGACTCCTACGAGCAGTACTTC
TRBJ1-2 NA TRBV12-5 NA CASGGLGLGGYTF TGTGCTAGTGGCGGCCTCGGTCTGGGTGGCTACACCTTC
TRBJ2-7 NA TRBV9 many CASSVGGNPKEGEQYF TGTGCCAGCAGCGTCGGGGGTAACCCGAAGGAGGGCGAGCAGTACTTC
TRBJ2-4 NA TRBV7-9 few CASSLTRWVGKNIQYF TGTGCCAGCAGCTTAACCCGCTGGGTGGGCAAAAACATTCAGTACTTC